This T cell receptor (beta chain) was documented in a study of tumor-infiltrating lymphocytes in primary liver carcinoma (dated by TCRdb to 2015 to 2018). Study-level background: The five patients, three men and two women aged 30 to 69 years, had hepatocellular carcinoma (four) or combined HCC and intrahepatic cholangiocarcinoma (one). The tumors of the five patients were staged as T1-T3 N0M0, with maximum diameters ranging from roughly 4 to 11 cm. Roughly 3.5 to 8 million productive TCRbeta reads were obtained per sample, and no significant difference in read depth was found between tissue types. Across five regions of each liver tumor, along with adjacent normal tissue and blood, the study brought together TCRbeta repertoire sequencing, expression microarrays and whole-exome sequencing. A total of about 35 specimens from 5 patients went through TCRbeta repertoire sequencing, namely 25 tumor regions, 5 adjacent noncancerous liver tissues and 5 peripheral blood samples. The approximately 25 tumor region samples were profiled with Agilent mRNA microarrays so that TCRbeta repertoire diversity could be related to the local molecular phenotype. Technical replicate repertoires showed high reproducibility, with mean shared-clone rates about 0.91 and correlation coefficients above 0.98. General study outcomes and caveats: With just four or five patients in the study, the authors point out that the findings should be validated in a larger study. Compared with blood, tumors had a significantly larger share of the repertoire taken up by the top 250 clones (p = 0.039). Only roughly 7-24% of top clones appeared in all five regions of a tumor, which suggests that tumor-infiltrating T cells are spatially heterogeneous. Because the samples were bulk and unsorted, CD4+ and CD8+ T cell repertoires could not be compared. Only the TCR beta chain was sequenced, so true repertoire diversity is likely underestimated because unpaired alpha chains were not captured. Consistent with antigen-driven expansion, pairs of tumor regions showed higher repertoire overlap (mean approximately 35%) than either tumor-adjacent pairs (around 17%) or tumor-blood pairs (roughly 14%).

Using a constant-region primer and ProtoScript II reverse transcriptase, TCRbeta-specific cDNA was reverse-transcribed from about 0.45 ug total RNA. The TCRbeta libraries were prepared through three rounds of nested multiplex PCR following a slightly modified ARM-PCR procedure. Each of the first two PCR rounds ran for about 10 cycles and used multiplex TRBV1-TRBV30 forward primers together with a Cbeta reverse primer. A final 25-cycle PCR with Deep VentR polymerase added sample barcodes and Illumina adapters. Amplicons of 200-500 bp were gel-purified with a QIAquick gel extraction kit before sequencing. The TCRbeta amplicons were sequenced with 250-bp paired-end reads on an Illumina HiSeq 2500. Turning to the authors' computational methods: Quality trimming of reads was performed with Trimmomatic v0.33, and paired reads were merged with FLASH v1.2.11 so that full CDR3 sequences could be recovered. V, D and J germline segments were assigned to the rearranged TCRbeta sequences by MiGEC v1.2.1b. Clonotype statistics and Shannon-Wiener diversity indices were computed with VDJtools v1.0.0. Except for diversity analysis, only each sample's 250 most abundant clonotypes were used in subsequent analyses to reduce sampling bias. The public reads were run again by TCRdb, first through fastp at Q25 and then through MiXCR, and only productive beta chains were kept. CDR3 protein duplicates are merged, each entry listing the most common genes and DNA. These V and J calls are TCRdb output, not the study's own analysis. This sample lists some 180,000 distinct CDR3 sequences; about 85% were detected once. 15% to 20% of the sample belongs to the ten largest clones.

Relative to germline, V is missing 6 bases and J is missing 7 bases, with 14 bases of the junction outside any gene match. The germline V gene (reference sequence) sets CDR1 to MNHNY and CDR2 to SVGAGI. The CDR3, cysteine through phenylalanine, is 17 amino acids long. Here the CDR3 DNA is all that survives: 51 bases in frame from base 1. Without any cell sorting, total RNA and DNA were co-extracted from around 18-30 mg of bulk tissue using the AllPrep DNA/RNA mini kit. Between late 2015 and March 2016, roughly five patients in China with histopathologically diagnosed primary liver carcinoma had surgical resection. At the time of sampling, the patients had chronic HBV infection and had not received any treatment. Each tumor was sampled at five spatially separated regions: the tumor centre plus the superior, inferior, left-lateral and right-lateral poles. Histology showed that every tumor sample contained more than 85% viable tumor cells. Pieces of fresh tumor and adjacent tissue were cut in half, with one half kept in RNAlater at -80 degrees C and the other half sent for histology.

This clonotype was seen repeatedly, ten times or more. The clone's antigen remains unknown. The record has no base qualities; no much larger clone is one base away. The sequence was obtained from a man in his forties with primary liver carcinoma and hepatitis B virus infection. The chain is encoded by TRBV6-6 joined to TRBJ1-6, and TRBD1 aligns with 8 junction nucleotides. The material sequenced was tumor tissue from primary liver carcinoma. The nucleotides read TGTGCCAGCAGGACCGGGACAGGCGCCCGGGGAAATTCACCCCTCCACTTT. This is translated as CASRTGTGARGNSPLHF.